These 30 T cell receptor beta chains came from one sample sequenced in a study of graft-versus-host responses after intestinal transplantation. Generated by immunoSEQ multiplex PCR, the TCRdb table keeps only in-frame clones and is missing some. The repertoire consists of 45,000 to 55,000 clones, with 90% to 95% occurring once and the leading ten covering more than 4.5%. Here the sequenced sample was PBMCs, taken 750 to 800 days after a first intestinal transplant, on the day of a second. Receptors were obtained from a human patient who received an intestinal transplant, so some T cells may come from the graft donor.

This sequence joins TRBV18 and TRBJ2-4; no firm D call. With 0 bases removed from V and 7 bases from J, the gap between germline ends came to 10 bases. The CDR3 contains 14 residues. Per germline, CDR1 KGHSH and CDR2 LQKENI. CDR3 sequence: CASSPPSQENIQYF. The CDR3 DNA follows: TGTGCCAGCTCACCACCTTCCCAGGAGAACATTCAGTACTTC.

The chain uses TRBV27 and TRBJ2-3; 9 bases align to TRBD2. CDR3 length: 17 residues. The trim removed 0 bases at V and 5 bases at J, leaving 9 bases unmatched. Germline V CDR1 and CDR2: MNHEY, SMNVEV (reference sequence). CDR3 nucleotides: TGTGCCAGCAGTTTATCTGAGCCTAGCGGGGTTTTAGATACGCAGTATTTT. Translation: CASSLSEPSGVLDTQYF.

V gene TRBV11-2 combines with J gene TRBJ2-5; tentative D call: TRBD1 (6 bases). V shed 0 bases and J shed 5 bases, with 13 bases lying between them. The CDR3 sequence is 15 residues long. CDR1 is SGHAT and CDR2 is FQNNGV in the germline V gene. CDR3 nucleotides: TGTGCCAGCAGCTTAGAAACAGGGCCAAGGGAGACCCAGTACTTC. Amino acid sequence: CASSLETGPRETQYF.

The chain recombines TRBV29-1 with TRBJ2-5, with D maybe TRBD1 (6 bases). The V gene's germline CDR1 is SQVTM and CDR2 ANQGSEA. Trimming cost V 4 bases and J 2 bases, with 11 bases left between them. The CDR3 has 13 residues. This CDR3 is CSVGQDRQETQYF. CDR3 in DNA: TGCAGCGTTGGACAGGACAGACAAGAGACCCAGTACTTC.

The rearrangement links TRBV11-2 to TRBJ2-2; D gene unclear. CDR1 is SGHAT and CDR2 is FQNNGV in the germline V gene. With 4 bases removed from V and 6 bases from J, the gap between germline ends came to 9 bases. The length of the CDR3 is 13 residues. This CDR3 is CASSYFFAGELFF. Written as DNA, the CDR3 is TGTGCCAGCAGCTATTTTTTCGCCGGGGAGCTGTTTTTT.

This sequence joins TRBV28 and TRBJ2-3, with D unclear. Per germline, CDR1 MDHEN and CDR2 SYDVKM. V was clipped by 1 base and J by 2 bases, with 4 bases between them. The CDR3 sequence is 13 residues long. CDR3 in DNA: TGTGCCAGCAGTTTATTCTCCACAGATACGCAGTATTTT. Residues: CASSLFSTDTQYF.

The V gene is TRBV4-2, the J gene TRBJ2-4; no reliable D call. This CDR3 comprises 13 residues. Germline V gene lookup returns CDR1 LGHNA and CDR2 YNFKEQ. Trimming left V 0 bases short and J 8 bases short, with 8 bases between. The CDR3 DNA sequence: TGTGCCAGCAGCCAAGAGAGGTCGGACATTCAGTACTTC. This translates into CASSQERSDIQYF.

The genes are TRBV19 and TRBJ2-7; D is ambiguous. V dropped 5 bases and J dropped 0 bases, with 14 bases sitting between them. The length of the CDR3 is 15 residues. Germline V CDR1 and CDR2: LNHDA, SQIVND (reference sequence). CDR3 in amino acids: CASSHALRSSYEQYF. CDR3 nucleotide sequence: TGTGCCAGTAGTCATGCGCTTCGGAGCTCCTACGAGCAGTACTTC.

The rearrangement joins TRBV11-2 to TRBJ2-7; D tentatively reads TRBD1 or TRBD2 (5 bases each). Germline V gene lookup returns CDR1 SGHAT and CDR2 FQNNGV. The CDR3 runs to 15 residues. The germline V and J ends were trimmed by 2 bases and 4 bases, with 15 bases remaining between them. The CDR3 coding sequence is TGTGCCAGCAGCTTAAATAGGGGACCTATTTACGAGCAGTACTTC. It specifies CASSLNRGPIYEQYF.

The chain employs TRBV19 and TRBJ2-7; 9 nucleotides line up with TRBD1. Germline loops: CDR1 LNHDA, CDR2 SQIVND (reference sequence). This CDR3 is built from 13 residues. The V gene end was trimmed by 5 bases and the J gene end by 6 bases; junction bases not matched to a gene: 5. CDR3 region: CASSPDRGAEQYF. As DNA, the CDR3 is TGTGCCAGTAGTCCGGACAGGGGTGCCGAGCAGTACTTC.

This clone was observed once. The gene calls are TRBV2 and TRBJ2-3; D not resolved. CDR1 and CDR2 from the germline V gene are SNHLY and FYNNEI. The V end was cut by 5 bases, the J end by 2 bases, with 2 bases between. The CDR3 extends over 11 amino acids. The CDR3 is CASSNTDTQYF. The CDR3 DNA is TGTGCCAGCAGTAACACAGATACGCAGTATTTT. Variable domain in full (rest from reference TRBV2 and TRBJ2-3): EPEVTQTPSHQVTQMGQEVILRCVPISNHLYFYWYRQILGQKVEFLVSFYNNEISEKSEIFDDQFSVERPDGSNFTLKIRSTKLEDSAMYFCASSNTDTQYFGPGTRLTVL.

In DNA form, the CDR3 reads TGTGCCAGTAGTCCATACAGGGGATATCCGTTCTTC. Translating gives CASSPYRGYPFF. The J gene is TRBJ2-1, the V gene TRBV19; 7 nucleotides agree with TRBD1. V gave up 5 bases and J gave up 15 bases; unmatched junction bases: 10. Germline values: CDR1 LNHDA, CDR2 SQIVND (reference sequence). The CDR3 contains 12 residues.

This rearrangement joins TRBV11-3 to TRBJ2-5; D possibly corresponds to TRBD2 (5 bases). CDR1 and CDR2 (germline): SGHNT, YENEEA. V was trimmed by 5 bases and J by 5 bases, leaving 12 bases between them. The CDR3 spans 13 residues. CDR3 DNA sequence: TGTGCCAGCAGCCCCGGAGGTCTGGAGACCCAGTACTTC. Translating it yields CASSPGGLETQYF. The full variable domain, in which reference TRBV11-3 and TRBJ2-5 provide the parts outside the CDR3, is EAGVVQSPRYKIIEKKQPVAFWCNPISGHNTLYWYLQNLGQGPELLIRYENEEAVDDSQLPKDRFSAERLKGVDSTLKIQPAELGDSAVYLCASSPGGLETQYFGPGTRLLVL.

The chain joins TRBV6-6 to TRBJ2-1; TRBD1 matches at 7 bases. The trim removed 4 bases at V and 9 bases at J, leaving 12 bases unmatched. Germline assignment: CDR1 MNHNY and CDR2 SVGAGI (reference sequence). The CDR3 covers 15 residues. The CDR3 bases are TGTGCCAGCAGTTCTAGACAGGGTTGGGACGGTGAGCAGTTCTTC. Protein sequence: CASSSRQGWDGEQFF.

The CDR3 DNA follows: TGTGCCAGCAGCCCCCGTGGGTGGATGAACACTGAAGCTTTCTTT. It is translated as CASSPRGWMNTEAFF. This chain uses TRBV5-8 with TRBJ1-1, with unresolved D. V shed 4 bases and J shed 0 bases, with 13 bases lying between them. Per germline, CDR1 SGHTS and CDR2 YDEGEE. The CDR3 is 15 residues long.

The J gene is TRBJ1-2, the V gene TRBV6-1, with D maybe TRBD1 (6 bases). The germline gives CDR1 MNHNS, CDR2 SASEGT. Trimming took 5 bases from V and 6 from J, leaving 16 bases between them. This CDR3 is built from 14 residues. CDR3 nucleotides: TGTGCCAGCAGTCCCCAGGGGAATAGGGATGGCTACACCTTC. The encoded protein is CASSPQGNRDGYTF.

The chain couples TRBV7-3 to TRBJ2-1, with 8 bases lining up with TRBD2. Trimming removed 5 bases from V and 6 bases from J; junction bases left unmatched: 9. The CDR3 has 15 amino acids. CDR1 is SGHTA and CDR2 is FQGTGA in the germline V gene. The CDR3 here is CASSPDGGTSNEQFF. CDR3 DNA: TGTGCCAGCAGCCCAGATGGGGGGACTAGCAATGAGCAGTTCTTC. Using reference TRBV7-3 and TRBJ2-1 for the parts outside the CDR3, the full variable domain is GAGVSQTPSNKVTEKGKYVELRCDPISGHTALYWYRQSLGQGPEFLIYFQGTGAADDSGLPNDRFFAVRPEGSVSTLKIQRTERGDSAVYLCASSPDGGTSNEQFFGPGTRLTVL.

The chain uses TRBV6-5 and TRBJ2-3; no definite D call. There are 12 residues in the CDR3. The germline gives CDR1 MNHEY, CDR2 SVGAGI. Trimming stripped 5 bases from V and 0 bases from J, with 3 bases between. CDR3: CASSPSTDTQYF. In DNA, the CDR3 is TGTGCCAGCAGTCCGAGCACAGATACGCAGTATTTT.

The V gene is TRBV4-2, the J gene TRBJ1-5; possibly TRBD1 for D (5 bases). The CDR3 extends over 14 amino acids. V dropped 4 bases and J dropped 9 bases, with 16 bases sitting between them. Per germline, CDR1 LGHNA and CDR2 YNFKEQ. CDR3 DNA: TGTGCCAGCAGCCTACCGACAGTCCGAAGGCCCCAGCATTTT. It specifies CASSLPTVRRPQHF.

The rearrangement joins TRBV18 to TRBJ2-1; possible D gene TRBD1, 7 bases. Deletions cut 1 base from V and 0 bases from J, with 16 bases between. The germline V gene encodes CDR1 KGHSH and CDR2 LQKENI. This CDR3 contains 18 residues. The DNA for the CDR3 is TGTGCCAGCTCACCACGAGACCCAGGGGGGAGCTCCTACAATGAGCAGTTCTTC. The encoded protein is CASSPRDPGGSSYNEQFF.

The rearrangement links TRBV5-1 to TRBJ2-3; 8 bases match TRBD1. Trimming took 4 bases from V and 0 from J; bases not matched to a gene: 10. Germline V gives CDR1 SGHRS, CDR2 YFSETQ. The CDR3 has 17 residues. CDR3 sequence reads: CASSTGTGSSSTDTQYF. CDR3 DNA: TGCGCCAGCAGCACGGGGACAGGATCGTCTAGCACAGATACGCAGTATTTT.

This chain links TRBV6-4 with TRBJ1-6, with TRBD1 matching over 8 bases. Trimming removed 6 bases from V and 7 bases from J; junction bases left unmatched: 8. From germline, CDR1 is MRHNA and CDR2 SNTAGT. This CDR3 is 15 amino acids long. CDR3 coding DNA: TGTGCCAGCAGCGCCGGGACAGGCCGGAATTCACCCCTCCACTTT. Its translation is CASSAGTGRNSPLHF.

The CDR3 reads CSVSPGVSTDTQYF. The CDR3 nucleotides read TGCAGCGTCTCCCCGGGTGTGAGCACAGATACGCAGTATTTT. This chain connects TRBV29-1 to TRBJ2-3; no clear D gene. This CDR3 is built from 14 residues. V gave up 6 bases and J gave up 0 bases, with 13 bases separating them. The germline gives CDR1 SQVTM, CDR2 ANQGSEA.

This clone was observed a single time. The chain combines TRBV9 with TRBJ2-7; 10 bases match TRBD2. CDR1 and CDR2 (germline): SGDLS, YYNGEE. The CDR3 runs 14 residues. J lost 3 bases, V lost 6 bases, and 6 bases had no gene match. For the CDR3, the DNA is TGTGCCAGCAACCCTAGCGGGAGAAACTACGAGCAGTACTTC. As protein: CASNPSGRNYEQYF.

The chain employs TRBV13 and TRBJ1-5, with TRBD1 matching over 7 bases. Germline loops: CDR1 PRHDT, CDR2 FYEKMQ (reference sequence). The CDR3 consists of 15 residues. V was clipped by 4 bases and J by 2 bases; unmatched bases: 5. CDR3 sequence (DNA): TGTGCCAGCAGCTCAGGGGGTTCGGGCAATCAGCCCCAGCATTTT. It translates to CASSSGGSGNQPQHF. Full variable domain (outside the CDR3, taken from reference TRBV13 and TRBJ1-5): AAGVIQSPRHLIKEKRETATLKCYPIPRHDTVYWYQQGPGQDPQFLISFYEKMQSDKGSIPDRFSAQQFSDYHSELNMSSLELGDSALYFCASSSGGSGNQPQHFGDGTRLSIL.

CDR3 DNA sequence: TGCGCCAGCAGCCCACCGACGGGCCCCTACGAGCAGTACTTC. It yields the protein CASSPPTGPYEQYF. The rearrangement links TRBV4-1 to TRBJ2-7; unclear D gene. Germline values: CDR1 MGHRA, CDR2 YSYEKL. The CDR3 covers 14 residues. V shed 4 bases and J shed 2 bases, with 12 bases lying between them.

This chain joins TRBV5-8 and TRBJ2-7; D may be TRBD1 (6 bases). The V and J ends lost 3 bases and 3 bases respectively, with 13 bases between them. CDR1 is SGHTS, CDR2 YDEGEE, per germline. This CDR3 spans 14 amino acids. This CDR3 is CASSYKQGNYEQYF. The CDR3 DNA reads TGTGCCAGCAGCTACAAACAGGGAAACTACGAGCAGTACTTC.

The chain employs TRBV4-1 and TRBJ2-7; tentative D call: TRBD1 (5 bases). The germline CDR1 and CDR2 sequences are MGHRA and YSYEKL. The V and J ends lost 1 base and 2 bases respectively, with 12 bases between them. The CDR3 length is 15 residues. The CDR3 protein is CASSQVGLAPYEQYF. CDR3 in DNA: TGCGCCAGCAGCCAAGTGGGGCTGGCCCCCTACGAGCAGTACTTC.

This rearrangement joins TRBV5-4 to TRBJ2-7, with a possible D match to TRBD1 (5 bases). CDR1 SGHNT and CDR2 YYREEE come from the germline V gene (reference sequence). The CDR3 has 14 amino acids. Trimming cost V 5 bases and J 2 bases, with 14 bases left between them. CDR3 protein: CASSPGQGPYEQYF. The CDR3 DNA reads TGTGCCAGCAGTCCAGGACAAGGACCCTACGAGCAGTACTTC.

The chain carries TRBV27 and TRBJ2-5; possible D gene TRBD2, 6 bases. CDR1 and CDR2 (germline): MNHEY, SMNVEV (reference sequence). CDR3 size: 15 residues. Trimming left V 0 bases short and J 5 bases short, with 13 bases between. The CDR3 protein is CASSLSMRGRETQYF. CDR3 sequence (DNA): TGTGCCAGCAGTTTATCGATGCGGGGTAGGGAGACCCAGTACTTC.